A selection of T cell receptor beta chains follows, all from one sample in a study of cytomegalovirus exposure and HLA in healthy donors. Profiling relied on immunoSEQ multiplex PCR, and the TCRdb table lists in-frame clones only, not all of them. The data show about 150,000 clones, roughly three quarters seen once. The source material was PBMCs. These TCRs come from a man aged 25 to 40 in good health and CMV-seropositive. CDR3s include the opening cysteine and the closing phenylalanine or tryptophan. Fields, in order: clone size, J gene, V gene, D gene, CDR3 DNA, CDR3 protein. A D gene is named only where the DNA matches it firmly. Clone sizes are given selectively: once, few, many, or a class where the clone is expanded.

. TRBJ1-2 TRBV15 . TGTGCCACCAGCAGAGACCAGGCAGATAACTATGGCTACACCTTC CATSRDQADNYGYTF
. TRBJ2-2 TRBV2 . TGTGCCAGCAGTGATTGGAGAAACACCGGGGAGCTGTTTTTT CASSDWRNTGELFF
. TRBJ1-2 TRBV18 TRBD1 TGTGCCAGCTCAGAGGACAGGAACTATGGCTACACCTTC CASSEDRNYGYTF
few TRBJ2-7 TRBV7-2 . TGTGCCAGCCAAAATGGGGGGTCGTCCTACGAGCAGTACTTC CASQNGGSSYEQYF
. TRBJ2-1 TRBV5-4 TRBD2 TGTGCCAGCAGCTTAACGGGACTAGGCAATGAGCAGTTCTTC CASSLTGLGNEQFF
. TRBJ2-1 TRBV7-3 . TGTGCCAGCAGCTTGGACTCACTAAGAGGCAACGAGCAGTTCTTC CASSLDSLRGNEQFF
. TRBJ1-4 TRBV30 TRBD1 TGTGCCTGGGCGACCGGGACAGCGAATGAAAAACTGTTTTTT CAWATGTANEKLFF
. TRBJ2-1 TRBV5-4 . TGTGCCAGCAGCGGAGGGGGGGGTGAGCAGTTCTTC CASSGGGGEQFF
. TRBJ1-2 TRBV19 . TGTGCCAGTAGTCCCGGTAGGGGGTACAACTATGGCTACACCTTC CASSPGRGYNYGYTF
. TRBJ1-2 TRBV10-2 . TGCGCCACCGCCCAAGGGACTCGATATGGCTACACCTTC CATAQGTRYGYTF
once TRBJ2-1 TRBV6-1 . TGTGCCAGCAGCGAGTCGGGTTTGAACAATGAGCAGTTCTTC CASSESGLNNEQFF
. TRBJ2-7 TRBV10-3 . TGTGCCATCAGCGTGGGCCAATACGAGCAGTACTTC CAISVGQYEQYF
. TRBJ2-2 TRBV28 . TGTGCCAGCAGTTCGAGTAGGGGGGGTGACACCGGGGAGCTGTTTTTT CASSSSRGGDTGELFF
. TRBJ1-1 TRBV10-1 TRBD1 TGCGCCAGCAGTGAGGGGACAGCGAACACTGAAGCTTTCTTT CASSEGTANTEAFF
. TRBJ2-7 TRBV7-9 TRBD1 TGTGCCAGCAGCTGGGGACAGGACGCTTGGCAGTACTTC CASSWGQDAWQYF
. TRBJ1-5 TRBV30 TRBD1 TGTGCCTGGAAGGGCGCCAGGGGGCCTTTGGGCAATCAGCCCCAGCATTTT CAWKGARGPLGNQPQHF
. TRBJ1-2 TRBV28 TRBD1 TGTGCCAGCAGTTTGGGACAGGGGGGATATGGCTACACCTTC CASSLGQGGYGYTF
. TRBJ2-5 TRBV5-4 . TGTGCCAGCAGCCCACAAACAGGAGAGACCCAGTACTTC CASSPQTGETQYF
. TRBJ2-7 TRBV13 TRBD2 TGTGCCAGCAGCACTAGCGGAGGGGGTCGCGTGGAGTACTTC CASSTSGGGRVEYF
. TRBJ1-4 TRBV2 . TGTGCCAACTCCCGGGATAATAATGAAAAACTGTTTTTT CANSRDNNEKLFF
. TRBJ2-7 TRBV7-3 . TGTGCCAGCAGCCCAACGGACAACTCCTACGAGCAGTACTTC CASSPTDNSYEQYF
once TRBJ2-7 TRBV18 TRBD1 TGTGCCAGCTCACCGCGGGGACAGGTCCGTTCCTACGAGCAGTACTTC CASSPRGQVRSYEQYF
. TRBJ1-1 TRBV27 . TGTGCCAGCAGCCCGCGGGGCAGGGTGGACACTGAAGCTTTCTTT CASSPRGRVDTEAFF
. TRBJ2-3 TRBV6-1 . TGTGCCAGCAGTGAAACCCACCCGAGGACAGATACGCAGTTTTTT CASSETHPRTDTQFF
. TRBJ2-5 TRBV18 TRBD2 TGTGCCAGCTCACCACGGGAGGGAAAAGAGACCCAGTACTTC CASSPREGKETQYF
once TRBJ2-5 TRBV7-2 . TGTGCCAGCAGCTTAGCGGGGGGTGCGGAGACCCAGTACTTC CASSLAGGAETQYF
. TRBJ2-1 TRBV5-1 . TGCGCCAGCAGCTTGCCCTTGAGCTCCTACAATGAGCAGTTCTTC CASSLPLSSYNEQFF
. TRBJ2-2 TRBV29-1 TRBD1 TGCAGCGTTTCCCTCCGGGACAGGGGGCCTCTCGGCACCGGGGAGCTGTTTTTT CSVSLRDRGPLGTGELFF
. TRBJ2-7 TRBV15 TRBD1 TGTGCCACCAGCAGAGAAAGGGGGCAGGCCTACGAGCAGTACTTC CATSRERGQAYEQYF
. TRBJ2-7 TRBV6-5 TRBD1 TGTGCCAGCAGTTACCGGGACAGGGGAACCTACGAGCAGTACTTC CASSYRDRGTYEQYF
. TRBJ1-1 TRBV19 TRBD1 TGTGCCAGTAGCCAGGGGGCTCTGGGGGACACTGAAGCTTTCTTT CASSQGALGDTEAFF
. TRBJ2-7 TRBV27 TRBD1 TGTGCCAGCAGTTTAAGGACAGGTGACTACGAGCAGTACTTC CASSLRTGDYEQYF
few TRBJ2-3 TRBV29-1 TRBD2 TGCAGCGTTGGCCAGACTAGCAGATTCACAGATACGCAGTATTTT CSVGQTSRFTDTQYF
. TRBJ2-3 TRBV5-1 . TGCGCCAGCAGCTTGTCTAGCGGCACAGATACGCAGTATTTT CASSLSSGTDTQYF
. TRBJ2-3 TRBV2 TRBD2 TGTGCCAGCAGTGAACTCCCCGGGAGGACAGATACGCAGTATTTT CASSELPGRTDTQYF
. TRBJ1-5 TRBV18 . TGTGCCAGCTCCTCGGGGAGGGATCAGCCCCAGCATTTT CASSSGRDQPQHF
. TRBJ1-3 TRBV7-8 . TGTGCCAGCAGCTTTCCGACTGGGGCCGCCTCTGGAAACACCATATATTTT CASSFPTGAASGNTIYF
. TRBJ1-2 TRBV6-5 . TGTGCCAGCAGGTCCCCCATATCAGGGCACTATGGCTACACCTTC CASRSPISGHYGYTF